This T cell receptor (beta chain) was identified in a study of tumor-infiltrating lymphocytes in primary liver carcinoma. Across the whole study: Subjects consisted of male and female patients aged 30 to 69 years. Yields of productive TCRbeta reads ranged from roughly 3.5 to 7.13 million per sample and were similar across tissue types.

Germline-derived CDR1 and CDR2 are SQVTM and ANQGSEA. This CDR3 contains 16 residues. The ends were cut back, 1 base at V and 3 bases at J, with 18 bases in the middle. This clonotype was observed at least ten times. The antigen is unknown. Extraction also yielded germline DNA, while blood RNA was obtained from unsorted whole blood. Study conclusions and caveats: In tumor-adjacent and tumor-blood pairs, overlap was lower than in tumor region pairs.

From 450 to 550 ng total RNA, TCR beta cDNA was generated with a primer in the constant region. Library construction for TCR beta comprised three nested multiplex PCR rounds performed with slightly modified ARM-PCR. PCR rounds one and two used TRBV1-TRBV30 forward primers with a C-beta reverse primer for around 9 cycles each. TCRdb fed the multiplex PCR reads into MiXCR, producing one record per CDR3 protein. The sample consists of fewer than 350,000 distinct CDR3 sequences, more than 55% of them appearing once. This TCR came from a man aged 40-55 years with primary liver carcinoma and hepatitis B virus infection. The rearrangement joins TRBV29-1 to TRBJ1-2; D unclear. Sequenced material: peripheral blood. CDR3 bases: TGCAGCGTTGAAGGGGCGGAGGGATTAGTGGACTATGGCTACACCTTC. Protein product: CSVEGAEGLVDYGYTF.